This record looks at one TCR beta chain sequence and its context. Its antigen remains undetermined. It has no much larger one-base neighbor in the sample; base qualities were not kept. TCR CDR3 regions were amplified from genomic DNA by multiplex PCR using the deep immunoSEQ assay. For each cell subset, the extracted genomic DNA was distributed evenly across all wells of several immunoSEQ 96-well plates, and each plate served as one replicate. Each replicate PCR for sorted subsets received approximately 220 ng genomic DNA, equal to roughly 29,000 T cell genomes. The purified libraries were quantified using a Qubit 3.0 fluorometer, sized with a Bioanalyzer 2100, and then quantified again using the KAPA Library Quantification kit. Every immunoSEQ 96-well plate was sequenced on a separate single-read 150-cycle Illumina NextSeq 550 flow cell. Turning to the authors' computational methods: The immunoSEQ output contained only junctional sequences without quality scores, so filtering could not match that applied to full-length reads. To assign V/J genes and CDR3, sequences were annotated using PyIR, a Python wrapper for IgBLAST v1.9, with IMGT germline references. Reads with weak V/J assignments (E-value above 1e-6), missing CDR3, stop codons, out-of-frame junctions, or ambiguous translated residues were removed. V3J clonotypes were defined by identical inferred V gene, J gene, and CDR3 amino acid sequence. Percentage overlap between repertoires was calculated by dividing the number of shared unique clonotypes by the size of the smaller repertoire. Richness of each repertoire was evaluated using RTK rarefaction, the Chao1 estimator, and Recon v2.1 estimates of unobserved clonotypes. OLGA was used to compute generation probabilities for all TCRbeta clonotypes that the gDNA method yielded from a few donors. TCRdb carries this immuneACCESS record with in-frame sequences only. Its versions omit some clonotypes, under half of them owing to an unresolved V gene in the studies checked, with the rest unexplained. V, J and clone size are those of that table, while D and trimming were read from the DNA. The sample table shows 2 million to 2.5 million clones, and roughly 93% are seen once. The top ten clones comprise 0.39% of the sample.

The data are from a study of shared clonotypes between healthy human individuals (dated by TCRdb to the early 2020s). In terms of the full investigation: The cohort included three men and a couple of women between 18 and 49 years of age. Per donor, three plates each were used for CD4 naive and CD4 memory, two for CD8 naive, and one for CD8 memory. Blood TCR repertoires of five healthy adults were deeply sequenced to estimate repertoire size and the extent of clonotype sharing between individuals. Libraries were prepared and TCR repertoires were sequenced by different laboratories using diverse techniques, in order to increase sequencing depth and limit assay-specific biases. Between about 0.85 and 8.9 billion PBMCs per donor were obtained by leukapheresis. The study at large found these results: Naive subsets generally had larger estimated clonotype richness than memory subsets did. Because the study included only a small number of donors, the genetic and exposure-history diversity represented was limited. Sampling was restricted to blood, and TCR repertoires in tissues likely differ from the TCR repertoires found in blood. Based on pairwise subsampling, the degree of clonotype sharing among donors was expected to be affected by sequencing depth. Even with the large sequencing depth, rarefaction of the sorted-subset datasets indicated that sequencing was incomplete. Approximately 5% of naive CD4, around 3.5% of naive CD8, about 2.4% of memory CD4, and approximately 0.4% of memory CD8 clonotypes were shared across several donors. Higher generation probabilities were observed for clonotypes shared by all four sorted-subset donors than for non-shared clonotypes.

Per the germline V gene, SNHLY is the CDR1 and FYNNEI is the CDR2. V ends up 3 bases short and J 3 bases short, with an unmatched junction base count of 12. From its cysteine to its phenylalanine, the CDR3 spans 17 amino acids. Just CDR3 DNA is preserved here, 51 bases in frame from base 1. Donors were healthy HIV-negative adults with no recently reported acute infections or vaccinations. All donors were Caucasian adults living in Nashville, Tennessee, USA. CD4+ T cells were enriched by magnetic negative selection; naive cells were then positively selected on CD45RA, and the negative fraction formed the memory subset. After blood collection by leukapheresis, PBMCs were isolated using Ficoll-Histopaque density gradient centrifugation and then cryopreserved in the vapor phase of liquid nitrogen. Analytical flow cytometry was used to check the purity and quantity of every magnetically sorted T cell population. From each sorted fraction, genomic DNA was isolated and quantified by UV absorbance on a Nanodrop 2000c.

The sequence was collected from a man between 18 and 29 years old in good health. Some clones in this sample may be carry-over from other donors' samples. The chain couples TRBV2 to TRBJ2-7; 9 middle bases align to TRBD2. Sequencing was done on a sample of naive CD4+ T cells from PBMCs. The cell subset or site tag for this specimen amounts to: CD45RA+ positively selected. The CDR3 here reads CASSDKKGLAGSYEQYF. Here is the DNA: TGTGCCAGCAGTGACAAGAAGGGGCTAGCGGGGAGCTACGAGCAGTACTTC.